The sequence of this T cell receptor beta chain was determined in a study of cytomegalovirus exposure and HLA in healthy donors listed by TCRdb under 2017. Concerning the study at large: An earlier analysis of some 500 of the donors reported 250 to 300 Gb of sequence data and about 100 million unique TCR beta sequences from 190 million or so T cells. Using immunosequencing, the study profiled T cell repertoires from about 650 subjects and related those repertoires to cytomegalovirus serostatus. A later genetic analysis took genome-wide SNP genotypes for about 65% of the 666 donors and used that subset as a discovery cohort. A later analysis re-examined previously published TCR beta repertoires from about 700 donors and added high-resolution HLA genotyping to investigate patterns of TCR occurrence. To decide whether each TCR beta V gene segment behaved as functional or pseudogenic, an earlier analysis of some 600 of the donors relied on high-throughput TCR beta sequencing. The aim of the study was to test whether cataloging public T cell receptors could identify signatures of past pathogen exposure. Across 300 to 400 genotyped donors of the cohort, an average of roughly 250,000 unique TCR beta nucleotide sequences per donor were sequenced, and around 19% of those sequences were non-productive. Every discovery cohort repertoire had been produced on one sequencing platform. Typing coverage varied by locus: roughly 620-640 donors for A, B, C, DRB1 and DQB1; 500 to 550 for DQA1; 600 to 610 for DPA1; approximately 490 for DPB1. High-throughput TCR immunosequencing, statistical association of individual TCRs with disease status, and machine learning were combined to predict cytomegalovirus infection status. HLA typing included class I and class II loci at four-digit resolution. The later analysis used no new phenotypic data to find candidate immune exposures, relying instead on TCR beta sequences and their occurrence across donors. Of the roughly 410 genotyped donors, less than 90% were placed in the genetic ancestry cluster associated with self-reported Caucasian donors. In addition to the first cohort of 666 subjects, a separate validation cohort of 120 different subjects was used. About five DR-DQ haplotypes were handled as single units for association and clustering because linkage in the cohort was strong. Donor age, sex, ethnicity and CMV serostatus were compiled alongside the repertoire data. Around 300 gigabases of sequencing data and approximately 85 million unique TCR sequences were included in an early release covering around 650 HLA-typed donors.

The cohort was made up of 666 healthy bone marrow donors. At the time of sampling, every cohort member was nominally healthy, though immune exposures that went unrecorded were likely present. The donor tested CMV seronegative, placing the donor among the 352 seronegative members of the cohort. Each donor provided a peripheral blood sample, and peripheral blood mononuclear cells were used for TCR beta sequencing. Genomic DNA was extracted from the blood cell samples with the Qiagen DNeasy Blood Extraction Kit. The investigation overall reported the following: In a later analysis, TCR association rates were found to vary across HLA loci, with the most associated TCRs seen for DRB1 alleles and the fewest for HLA-C alleles. Correlated functional status among segregating V segments might be attributable to linkage disequilibrium, but an unknown experimental factor could not be ruled out. Presence/absence analyses assumed roughly uniform sequencing depth across donors, an assumption that may not hold. A further reported finding was that TCR beta sequences accurately predicted the HLA-A and HLA-B alleles for most subjects in the first cohort. Broadly in line with IMGT annotations, most TCR beta V segments showed up in productive rearrangements about 90% or about 30% of the time in an earlier analysis of approximately 640 of the donors. In a later genetic analysis, a missense DCLRE1C variant was associated with V-gene and J-gene trimming of TCR beta chains, and the association was replicated in an independent cohort. According to the authors, the approach could potentially be generalized to other disease states and immunological phenotypes. Compared with the approximately 710-donor mean, donors in an Asian-associated ancestry cluster had fewer N-insertions in productive TCRs, according to a later genetic analysis. The study gave a list of under 200 TCR beta chains associated with cytomegalovirus. In a later analysis, over 15,000 TCR beta sequences were associated with specific HLA alleles at a false discovery rate of 0.05. Only TCR beta chains were sequenced in this cohort, and the absence of alpha or paired-chain data limited detectable features. According to a later analysis, parvovirus B19, influenza, CMV and Epstein-Barr virus appeared linked to several top co-occurrence clusters. The classifier was reported to diagnose cytomegalovirus status with high specificity and sensitivity in both the original cohort and the validation cohort. HLA typing was unavailable for some donors at each locus, so association tests used only the typed subset. The 87-base-pair reads could not distinguish some IMGT-functional V segments, including TRBV6-2 and TRBV6-3, so those segments were excluded. A few of the identified cytomegalovirus-associated TCR beta chains were confirmed in vitro to be specific for cytomegalovirus antigens. In a later analysis, HLA-associated TCR beta chains showed more clonal expansion and lower generation probabilities than non-associated chains that were equally common. Immune exposure information for the cohort was limited to CMV serostatus. While some public TCRs were present in many individuals, most TCR sequences turned up only very rarely across donors. Assigning TCR associations to individual alleles was difficult when HLA alleles, especially DR and DQ, strongly co-occurred. Most CMV-associated TCR beta chains appeared to be HLA-restricted in a later analysis, and the HLA associations seemed to be driven largely by CMV exposure. A group of highly shared sequence variants was considered likely to be a technical artifact of the sequencing pipeline. Because counts were too low, seventeen rarely observed V segments, including chromosome 9 orphons, were excluded from the earlier analysis of 500 to 700 of the donors.

From its cysteine to its phenylalanine, the CDR3 spans 17 amino acids. Only the CDR3 region is kept as DNA, spanning 51 bases read in frame from base 1. Trimming removed 6 bases from V and 1 base from J; the gene matches leave 9 bases unexplained. In the germline V gene (reference sequence), CDR1 corresponds to PRHDT and CDR2 to FYEKMQ. This clone has only one observation. Its antigen specificity is not known. Qualities for individual bases were not recorded, and no much larger clone is one base off. Library prep was done by the immunoSEQ multiplex PCR assay. For the multiplex PCR, a mixture combining 60 forward primers for TCR Vbeta segments and 13 reverse primers for TCR Jbeta segments was used. The CDR3 region of rearranged TCR beta genes was amplified from genomic DNA with a multiplex PCR assay. The amplified TCR beta libraries were sequenced on the Illumina HiSeq System as 87-base-pair reads. Per the source publication's procedure: Across the 670 or so repertoires, a later analysis counted tens of millions of unique TCR beta chains, 9 million to 14 million of which were shared by at least two donors. Raw reads were error-corrected and collapsed into unique sequences by a nearest-neighbor algorithm in which closely related sequences were merged to remove PCR and sequencing errors. CDR3 sequences were aligned to IMGT reference sequences to assign V, D and J gene segments. For a sequence to be retained, at least a six-nucleotide match to both a V gene segment and a J gene segment was required. A rearrangement was called productive if the CDR3 had no stop codons and remained in frame with V and J, and every other rearrangement was called non-productive. Following IMGT convention, CDR3 was defined as the stretch from the second conserved V-encoded cysteine to the conserved J-encoded phenylalanine. The earlier analysis of about 570 of the donors excluded any sequence lacking an unambiguous match to a single V gene segment. In an earlier analysis of several hundred of the donors, a V segment was called functional when productive rearrangements were above 56.7%, and segregating when the standard deviation between donors exceeded 5%. A statistical classification framework was developed to diagnose cytomegalovirus status using the catalog of TCR beta chain sequences. A later analysis assigned V and J genes by comparing TCR nucleotide sequences with IMGT/GENE-DB human TR gene sequences. In a later analysis, CDR3 sequences and most-parsimonious VDJ recombination scenarios were assigned using the TCRdist pipeline. In a later analysis, each TCR beta chain was defined by its CDR3 amino acid sequence together with its V-gene family, and reads without a unique V-gene family were excluded. As a way to deal with suspected cross-contamination and a sequencing artifact, a later analysis dropped under 600 nucleotide sequences that were highly shared and had low generation probability. A later analysis calculated a clonal expansion index for each public chain from normalized within-repertoire ranks of inferred template counts. A later analysis computed generation probabilities with a VDJ recombination model fitted to out-of-frame rearrangements, and checked the results against IGoR. In a later analysis, hypergeometric tests were used to score TCR-TCR, TCR-HLA and TCR-CMV co-occurrence, with a repertoire-size bias correction applied to TCR pairs. False discovery rates were estimated in a later analysis by permuting HLA or CMV assignments 20 times. In a later analysis, co-occurring TCRs were grouped using DBSCAN, and TCRdist sequence similarity was added for clustering within HLA-allele-positive subsets. Repertoires with fewer than 30,000 or more than 120,000 public chains, plus five repertoires with anomalous nucleotide sharing, were excluded from co-occurrence clustering. Entries here come from immuneACCESS through TCRdb and include only in-frame sequences with V and J called. Some clones fail to appear in such tables; in the studies checked, an unresolved V gene covers under half of the shortfall, and the cause of the remainder is unknown. V, J and clone size are taken as reported in that table, and D and trimming were inferred from the DNA itself. This sample holds 200,000 or so clones; 80% to 85% were observed only once. Together, the top ten hold 0.2% to 0.3% of the sample.

The sequence joins TRBV13 to TRBJ1-5; 10 junctional bases match TRBD1. Material: PBMCs. The receptor was derived from a boy under 18 in good health and CMV-seronegative. The base sequence is TGTGCCAGCAGTTCCTCCGGGACAGGGGTCAGCAATCAGCCCCAGCATTTT. Its translation reads: CASSSSGTGVSNQPQHF.